The rows below give T cell receptor beta chains drawn from one sample of a study of cytomegalovirus exposure and HLA in healthy donors. Some clones are missing from TCRdb's copy, which holds only in-frame ones; the method was immunoSEQ multiplex PCR. Seen here are about 200,000 clones, approximately 83% observed once, and the top ten hold about 1.4%. What was sequenced was PBMCs. These TCRs come from a girl aged 5-17 years in good health and CMV-seronegative. Both conserved end residues are part of each CDR3. The D gene is left open where the match is weak. Some rows mark clone size as missing; the rest say once, few, many or name a class of expanded clone.

J gene | clone size | D gene | V gene | CDR3 DNA | CDR3 protein
TRBJ2-7 | - | TRBD1 | TRBV30 | TGTGCCTGGGCCCGACAGGGGGCCTACGAGCAGTACTTC | CAWARQGAYEQYF
TRBJ1-2 | once | - | TRBV18 | TGTGCCAGCTCACCGACGGGGGATAACTATGGCTACACCTTC | CASSPTGDNYGYTF
TRBJ2-7 | once | - | TRBV28 | TGTGCCAGCAGTTTATCCTCTAAACTCCGCACCTACGAGCAGTACTTC | CASSLSSKLRTYEQYF
TRBJ1-2 | - | TRBD1 | TRBV25-1 | TGTGCCAGCAGTGCCCTGGGACAGGGGGTCGCAGGAGGCTACACCTTC | CASSALGQGVAGGYTF
TRBJ1-4 | - | - | TRBV19 | TGTGCCAGTAGTACCCTACAGGGAGAGGGACTGTTTTTT | CASSTLQGEGLFF
TRBJ2-7 | - | - | TRBV6-5 | TGTGCCAGCAGCCCGGACAGAATTAGCTCCTACGAGCAGTACTTC | CASSPDRISSYEQYF
TRBJ2-1 | - | TRBD2 | TRBV30 | TGTGCCTGGACGGTAGGAGGCGGGGGGGCCAACAATGAGCAGTTCTTC | CAWTVGGGGANNEQFF
TRBJ2-1 | once | TRBD2 | TRBV18 | TGTGCCAGCTCACCAACAGGGAGCGGGGGATACAATGAGCAGTTCTTC | CASSPTGSGGYNEQFF
TRBJ1-4 | - | - | TRBV6-5 | TGTGCCAGCAGTTTTAGGGGGGGCTATGAAAAACTGTTTTTT | CASSFRGGYEKLFF
TRBJ1-3 | - | TRBD1 | TRBV6-5 | TGTGCCAGCAGTTACGGGACAGGCAATTCTGGAAACACCATATATTTT | CASSYGTGNSGNTIYF
TRBJ2-1 | once | - | TRBV25-1 | TGTGCCAGCAGTGAATTGTGGCAGGGAACCTACAATGAGCAGTTCTTC | CASSELWQGTYNEQFF
TRBJ1-3 | once | - | TRBV6-6 | TGTGCCAGCAGTTATGGCTTTTTCAGCTCTGGAAACACCATATATTTT | CASSYGFFSSGNTIYF
TRBJ2-1 | - | - | TRBV7-9 | TGTGCCAGCAGCCTGGTGGGGGCCCCGAGCTCCTACAATGAGCAGTTCTTC | CASSLVGAPSSYNEQFF
TRBJ2-2 | - | - | TRBV7-9 | TGTGCCAGCAGCTTAGTAGGGGAGCTGTTTTTT | CASSLVGELFF
TRBJ2-5 | once | - | TRBV5-1 | TGCGCCAGCAGCTTGGGCGCGGGGTCGCAAGAGACCCAGTACTTC | CASSLGAGSQETQYF
TRBJ1-2 | few | TRBD1 | TRBV18 | TGTGCCAGCTCACACGACAGGGGGCGGGATGGCTACACCTTC | CASSHDRGRDGYTF
TRBJ2-1 | - | TRBD2 | TRBV29-1 | TGCAGCGTTGGACTAGCGGGGGTCCAGCTTTACAATGAGCAGTTCTTC | CSVGLAGVQLYNEQFF
TRBJ2-1 | - | TRBD2 | TRBV7-2 | TGTGCCAGCAGCCACTTAGCGGGGTTCTCCTCCAATGAGCAGTTCTTC | CASSHLAGFSSNEQFF
TRBJ2-3 | - | TRBD2 | TRBV18 | TGTGCCAGCTCACAACGGGGGGGAGTGGCAGATACGCAGTATTTT | CASSQRGGVADTQYF